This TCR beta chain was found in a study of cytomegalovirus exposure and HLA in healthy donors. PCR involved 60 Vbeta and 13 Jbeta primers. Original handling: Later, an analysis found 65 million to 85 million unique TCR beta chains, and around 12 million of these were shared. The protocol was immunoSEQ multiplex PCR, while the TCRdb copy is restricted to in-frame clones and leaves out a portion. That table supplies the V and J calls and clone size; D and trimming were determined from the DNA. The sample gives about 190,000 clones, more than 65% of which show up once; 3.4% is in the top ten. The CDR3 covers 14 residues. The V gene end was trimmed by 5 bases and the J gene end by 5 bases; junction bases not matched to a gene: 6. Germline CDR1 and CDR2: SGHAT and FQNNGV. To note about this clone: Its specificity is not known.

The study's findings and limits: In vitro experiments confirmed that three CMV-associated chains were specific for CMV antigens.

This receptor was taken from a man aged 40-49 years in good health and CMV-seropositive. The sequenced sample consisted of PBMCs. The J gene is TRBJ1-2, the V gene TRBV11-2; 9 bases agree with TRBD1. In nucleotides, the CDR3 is TGTGCCAGCAGCCCCAGACAGGGGGAATATGGCTACACCTTC. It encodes CASSPRQGEYGYTF.